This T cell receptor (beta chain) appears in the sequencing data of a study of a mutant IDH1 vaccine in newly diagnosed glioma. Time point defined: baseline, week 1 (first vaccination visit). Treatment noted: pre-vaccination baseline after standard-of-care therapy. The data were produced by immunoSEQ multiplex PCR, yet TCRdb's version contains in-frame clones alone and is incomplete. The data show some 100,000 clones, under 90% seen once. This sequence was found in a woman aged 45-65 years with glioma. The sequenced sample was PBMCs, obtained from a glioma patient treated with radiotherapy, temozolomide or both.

The CDR3 sequence is CASSYGQQNTEAFF. DNA for the CDR3: TGTGCCAGCAGTTACGGACAGCAGAACACTGAAGCTTTCTTT. The chain has TRBV6-5 and TRBJ1-1; the D gene is possibly TRBD1 (6 bases). CDR3 length: 14 amino acids. The V gene's germline CDR1 is MNHEY and CDR2 SVGAGI. Trimming cost V 2 bases and J 1 base, with 8 bases left between them.